The 5 T cell receptor beta chains in this list originate from one sample, sequenced in a study of blood T cell repertoires in COVID-19. Produced via immunoSEQ multiplex PCR; TCRdb's table is partial and in-frame only. Of hundreds of thousands of clones listed, 70% to 90% are singletons. The sample consisted of peripheral blood. The receptors here all came from a man aged 18 to 30 with active or convalescent COVID-19.

The V call is TRBV7-8, the J call TRBJ2-1; 14 bases line up with TRBD2. This CDR3 is built from 19 residues. V gave up 5 bases and J gave up 2 bases; unmatched junction bases: 11. Germline lookup yields CDR1 SGHVS and CDR2 FQNEAQ. This CDR3 reads CASSPRRGTSGGTYNEQFF. The CDR3 region has the DNA TGTGCCAGCAGCCCCCGCCGGGGGACTAGCGGGGGAACCTACAATGAGCAGTTCTTC.

The chain couples TRBV30 to TRBJ1-2; TRBD1 agrees at 7 bases. The CDR3 sequence is 14 residues long. CDR1 and CDR2 (germline): GTSNPN, SVGIG (reference sequence). Trimming at V came to 8 bases and at J to 13 bases, leaving 22 bases not matched to a gene. This CDR3 is CAPPGTGDCTGGTF. The CDR3 region has the DNA TGTGCCCCTCCGGGAACAGGGGATTGTACCGGAGGCACCTTC.

V and J are TRBV7-3 and TRBJ2-2; unclear D gene. CDR1 is SGHTA and CDR2 is FQGTGA in the germline V gene. The V end was cut by 5 bases, the J end by 4 bases, with 14 bases between. This CDR3 spans 15 amino acids. In nucleotides, the CDR3 is TGTGCCAGCAGCCCTCCCCACGCAGGCACCGGGGAGCTGTTTTTT. It yields the protein CASSPPHAGTGELFF.

The chain has TRBV6-1 and TRBJ1-5; D unresolved. The CDR3 sequence is 13 residues long. Germline assignment: CDR1 MNHNS and CDR2 SASEGT. V gave up 2 bases and J gave up 6 bases, with 8 bases separating them. CDR3 DNA sequence: TGTGCCAGCAGTGAACCAGGTACTCAGCCCCAGCATTTT. It yields the protein CASSEPGTQPQHF.

The V call is TRBV12-3 or TRBV12-4, the J call TRBJ2-1; TRBD2 matches 12 bases. The CDR3 runs to 12 residues. Trimming took 5 bases from V and 15 from J; bases not matched to a gene: 5. In nucleotides, the CDR3 is TGTGCCAGCAGTGGACTAGCGGGGCGGGGGTTCTTC. Amino acid sequence: CASSGLAGRGFF.